This entry features one T cell receptor (beta chain) sequence. This sample stems from a study of T cell changes during pregnancy in multiple sclerosis. The method was immunoSEQ multiplex PCR; TCRdb's version includes in-frame clones alone and lacks a portion of them. The sample lists about 84,000 clones; around 94% were seen once. V dropped 1 base and J dropped 5; count of bases not matched to a gene: 9. This CDR3 contains 17 residues. Germline lookup yields CDR1 SGHAT and CDR2 FQNNGV. Sample: peripheral blood, taken in the second trimester of pregnancy. This sequence joins TRBV11-2 and TRBJ2-7; TRBD1 matches 12 bases. The sequence derives from a female donor in good health, enrolled as a control in a pregnancy study. CDR3 sequence: CASSLGSGGTGGHEQYF. The CDR3 DNA reads as TGTGCCAGCAGCTTAGGGAGTGGAGGGACAGGGGGCCACGAGCAGTACTTC.